The clone carrying this TCR beta chain was counted many times. The antigen remains undetermined. The CDR3 goes on 3 residues after the read ends, and that part is filled in from the germline J gene. The record originates from a study of T cell clonality in common variable immunodeficiency. General study results and limits: Authors noted CVID clonality's cause needs subpopulation repertoire sequencing. CVID subjects had higher TCRbeta clonality than healthy controls, most marked in about a third. In common variable immunodeficiency, TCR beta chains reportedly carried fewer deletions and N-nucleotide insertions.

The germline V gene has CDR1 DFQATT and CDR2 SNEGSKA (reference sequence). This CDR3 spans 14 amino acids. Trimming took off 0 bases at V and 0 bases at J, with 9 bases between the two ends. Produced via immunoSEQ multiplex PCR; TCRdb's table is partial and in-frame only. Recorded here are 30,000 to 40,000 clones, none singletons. The chain employs TRBV20-1 and TRBJ2-7; D unresolved. The clonotype comes from a person aged 18 to 75 in good health. The sample was peripheral blood mononuclear cells. The CDR3 bases that were read are TGCAGTGCTAGAGACTTCCGCGGCTCCTACGAG. The encoded protein is CSARDFRGSYE. The whole CDR3 is CSARDFRGSYEQYF.